These T cell receptor beta chains were read from a single sample in a study of low-dose radiotherapy and immunotherapy resistance in tumors. One entry per CDR3 protein results from TCRdb running MiXCR on the reads. Of roughly 76,000 distinct CDR3 sequences in the sample, approximately 20% were seen once. The source was PBMCs, collected before treatment. Receptor source: a male donor with prostate cancer. Each CDR3 is given with its conserved first and last residue. A D gene is named only where the DNA matches it firmly. Size tells how often a clone was seen (once, few, many) or the class of an expanded clone, and some rows leave it out.

NA	TRBV2	TRBJ1-5	NA	TGTGCCAGCAACATACAGGGCCCTAATCAGCCCCAGCATTTT	CASNIQGPNQPQHF
TRBD2	TRBV7-8	TRBJ2-1	many	TGTGCCAGCAGCTTAGGGGGGGGACCCACCCTGTGGCAGTTCTTC	CASSLGGGPTLWQFF
TRBD1	TRBV3-1	TRBJ1-1	many	TGTGCCAGCAGCCAGGGACAGACGAACACTGAAGCTTTCTTT	CASSQGQTNTEAFF
NA	TRBV19	TRBJ2-1	NA	TGTGCCAGTAGTAGGGGGGACCGCAATGAGCAGTTCTTC	CASSRGDRNEQFF
NA	TRBV7-8	TRBJ2-3	many	TGTGCCAGCAGCCACCTAGCCGGCACAGATACGCAGTATTTT	CASSHLAGTDTQYF
NA	TRBV5-8	TRBJ2-1	many	TGTGCCAGCAGCCCCCCCACGTTTTTCATGGCCAATGAGCAGTTCTTC	CASSPPTFFMANEQFF
NA	TRBV30	TRBJ2-5	many	TGTGCCTGGAGTTCCCGGGGGGAGACCCAGTACTTC	CAWSSRGETQYF
TRBD1	TRBV29-1	TRBJ1-2	many	TGCAGCGTAGACAGGGGGCCCTATGGCTACACCTTC	CSVDRGPYGYTF
TRBD2	TRBV19	TRBJ2-7	NA	TGTGCCAGTAGTATAGTGACGGGGGGGCGGAACGAGCAGTACTTC	CASSIVTGGRNEQYF
TRBD1	TRBV7-2	TRBJ1-2	many	TGTGCCAGCCGCAGGGGGGGTTCGGACTATGGCTACACCTTC	CASRRGGSDYGYTF
TRBD1	TRBV6-6	TRBJ1-4	many	TGTGCCAGCAGTTCAAGGACAGGTGGACTGGGGGCTAATGAAAAACTGTTTTTT	CASSSRTGGLGANEKLFF
NA	TRBV5-6	TRBJ1-2	NA	TGTGCCAGCAGCCTTGGGGGGACGAAAGGCTATGGCTACACCTTC	CASSLGGTKGYGYTF
NA	TRBV3-1	TRBJ2-6	many	TGTGCCAGCAGCCAAGCCGGGTCTGGGGCCAACGTCCTGACTTTC	CASSQAGSGANVLTF
NA	TRBV13	TRBJ2-2	NA	NA	CASSSGGGPGELFFF
TRBD1	TRBV29-1	TRBJ2-1	NA	TGCAGCGTGGAGAGACCAGCCGGGACAGGGCGTTCCAATGAGCAGTTCTTC	CSVERPAGTGRSNEQFF
NA	TRBV12-3/TRBV12-4	TRBJ1-2	many	TGTGCCAGCAGTTTAGCCGGGTATGGTGGCTACACCTTC	CASSLAGYGGYTF
TRBD1	TRBV20-1	TRBJ2-6	many	TGCAGTGCTCGCCGGGACAGGGGTTCCTCTGGGGCCAACGTCCTGACTTTC	CSARRDRGSSGANVLTF
NA	TRBV6-1	TRBJ2-1	medium-sized	TGTGCCAGCAGATTTGGACAGTACAATGAGCAGTTCTTC	CASRFGQYNEQFF
NA	TRBV15	TRBJ2-7	many	TGTGCCACCAGCAGGACAATACAGGGTTACGAGCAGTACTTC	CATSRTIQGYEQYF
NA	TRBV28	TRBJ1-1	NA	TGTGCCAGCAGTTTAAAAACCACTGAAGCTTTCTTT	CASSLKTTEAFF
NA	TRBV27	TRBJ2-1	many	TGTGCCAGCAGTTCGCGACAGGAGCAGTTCTTC	CASSSRQEQFF
TRBD2	TRBV6-2/TRBV6-3	TRBJ2-3	many	TGTGCCAGCAGTTACGTGGATAGCGGGGCCCGGGGAGATACGCAGTATTTT	CASSYVDSGARGDTQYF
NA	TRBV9	TRBJ2-3	many	TGTGCCAGCAGCGTAGCTGGGACTAGCACAGATACGCAGTATTTT	CASSVAGTSTDTQYF